Below, 8 T cell receptor beta chains from the same sample are listed, as sequenced in a study of T-cell reconstitution after alpha-beta-depleted transplantation in children. Unique molecular identifiers were incorporated when the TCRbeta library was constructed. Each CDR3 protein is one row after TCRdb ran MiXCR on the PCR reads. The sample holds approximately 240,000 distinct CDR3 sequences, roughly 10% seen once. The sample consisted of PBMCs, taken before TCRalphabeta/CD19-depleted stem cell transplant. The origin of the receptors is a child less than two years old with acute myeloid leukemia, due to receive a stem cell transplant.

The table lists this clonotype with many counts. The chain has TRBV12-3 or TRBV12-4 and TRBJ2-1; either TRBD1 or TRBD2 may supply D (5 bases each). V gave up 6 bases and J gave up 9 bases, with 21 bases separating them. The CDR3 is made up of 15 amino acids. CDR3 protein: CASRGTDSPFGEQFF. The CDR3 bases are TGTGCCAGCAGGGGGACGGACTCCCCTTTTGGTGAGCAGTTCTTC.

The sample holds a few counts of this clonotype. The rearrangement joins TRBV21-1 to TRBJ2-7; the table's TRBD2 call for D was not verified on the DNA. TRBV21-1 is labeled a pseudogene. This CDR3 region has 17 residues. The CDR3 region is CASSTLGLAGRAYEQYF. The CDR3 bases are TGTGCCAGCAGCACGCTGGGACTAGCGGGCCGCGCCTACGAGCAGTACTTC.

Turning to this clonotype: The CDR3 does not end in the conserved phenylalanine or tryptophan, so this is likely a read error. The V and J genes are TRBV7-9 and TRBJ2-1; TRBD2 matches at 11 bases. The CDR3 covers 16 residues. Trimming removed 4 bases from V and 10 bases from J; junction bases left unmatched: 12. The V gene's germline CDR1 is SEHNR and CDR2 FQNEAQ (reference sequence). The CDR3 reads CASSSGTSGTTGEQFL. CDR3 DNA: TGTGCCAGCAGCTCAGGGACTAGCGGTACTACAGGGGAGCAGTTCCTC.

This clonotype was counted at least ten times. The chain employs TRBV20-1 and TRBJ2-2; TRBD1 is a possible D gene (6 bases). There are 12 residues in the CDR3. Looked up from germline, CDR1 is DFQATT and CDR2 is SNEGSKA (reference sequence). Trimming left V 3 bases short and J 7 bases short, with 9 bases between. The CDR3 DNA sequence: TGCAGTGCTAGCGGGACAATCGGGGAGCTGTTTTTT. Its protein is CSASGTIGELFF.

This clonotype was picked up many times. The V gene is TRBV6-1, the J gene TRBJ1-5; D not certain. The CDR3 spans 16 residues. Germline lookup yields CDR1 MNHNS and CDR2 SASEGT. The germline V and J ends were trimmed by 4 bases and 0 bases, with 13 bases remaining between them. The CDR3, as DNA: TGTGCCAGCAGTGCAAGGGCGATACTTAGCAATCAGCCCCAGCATTTT. This sequence encodes CASSARAILSNQPQHF.

This clonotype was observed many times. The chain combines TRBV29-1 with TRBJ1-1; D uncertain. The CDR3 covers 14 residues. Germline lookup yields CDR1 SQVTM and CDR2 ANQGSEA. The CDR3 DNA reads as TGCAGTCCAAAGGAGTGGGTGAGGAACACTGAAGCTTTCTTT. Its protein is CSPKEWVRNTEAFF.

Remarks on this clonotype: One base away lies a much larger clone, so this may be a sequencing read error. The rearrangement joins TRBV20-1 to TRBJ2-3; TRBD2 aligns across 9 bases. In germline, CDR1 is DFQATT, CDR2 SNEGSKA (reference sequence). The CDR3 has 16 amino acids. V dropped 3 bases and J dropped 8; count of bases not matched to a gene: 15. For the CDR3, the DNA is TGCAGTGCTAGTCTAGCGGGAACCCCAGGGGCAGTTACGCAGTATTTT. Encoded protein: CSASLAGTPGAVTQYF.

This clonotype has a count of ten or more. The chain carries TRBV5-1 and TRBJ2-7; TRBD1 matches at 9 bases. In germline, CDR1 is SGHRS, CDR2 YFSETQ. This CDR3 region has 14 residues. With 5 bases clipped from V and 3 bases from J, the junction kept 6 bases outside the gene matches. CDR3 nucleotides: TGCGCCAGCAGGGTGGGGGACAGGGACTACGAGCAGTACTTC. Translated, it gives CASRVGDRDYEQYF. Combining the CDR3 with reference TRBV5-1 and TRBJ2-7 gives the whole variable domain KAGVTQTPRYLIKTRGQQVTLSCSPISGHRSVSWYQQTPGQGLQFLFEYFSETQRNKGNFPGRFSGRQFSNSRSEMNVSTLELGDSALYLCASRVGDRDYEQYFGPGTRLTVT.